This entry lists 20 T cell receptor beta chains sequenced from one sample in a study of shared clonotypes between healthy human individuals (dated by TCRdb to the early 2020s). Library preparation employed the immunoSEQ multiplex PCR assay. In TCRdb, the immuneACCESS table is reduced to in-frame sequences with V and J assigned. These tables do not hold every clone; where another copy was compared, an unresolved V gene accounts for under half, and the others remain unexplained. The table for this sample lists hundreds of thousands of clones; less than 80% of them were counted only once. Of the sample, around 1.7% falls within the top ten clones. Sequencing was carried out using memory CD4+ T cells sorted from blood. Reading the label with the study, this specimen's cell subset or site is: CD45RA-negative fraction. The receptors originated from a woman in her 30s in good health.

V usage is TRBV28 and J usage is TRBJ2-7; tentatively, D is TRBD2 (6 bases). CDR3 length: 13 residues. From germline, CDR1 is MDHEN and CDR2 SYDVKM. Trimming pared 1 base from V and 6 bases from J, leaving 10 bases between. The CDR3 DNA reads TGTGCCAGCAGTTTATATGTGGGGGGCGAGCAGTACTTC. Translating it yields CASSLYVGGEQYF.

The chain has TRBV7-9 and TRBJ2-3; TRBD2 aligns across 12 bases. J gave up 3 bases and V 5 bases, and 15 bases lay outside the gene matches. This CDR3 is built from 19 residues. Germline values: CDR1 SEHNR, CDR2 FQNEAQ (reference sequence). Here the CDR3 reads CASSRWQASGRDWTDTQYF. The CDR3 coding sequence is TGTGCCAGCAGCAGGTGGCAGGCTAGCGGGAGGGATTGGACAGATACGCAGTATTTT. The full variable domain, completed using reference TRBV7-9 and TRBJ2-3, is DTGVSQNPRHKITKRGQNVTFRCDPISEHNRLYWYRQTLGQGPEFLTYFQNEAQLEKSRLLSDRFSAERPKGSFSTLEIQRTEQGDSAMYLCASSRWQASGRDWTDTQYFGPGTRLTVL.

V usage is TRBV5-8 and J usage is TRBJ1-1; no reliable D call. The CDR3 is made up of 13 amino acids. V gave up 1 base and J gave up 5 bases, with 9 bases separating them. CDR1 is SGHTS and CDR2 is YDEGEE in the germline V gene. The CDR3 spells CASSLTGGTEAFF. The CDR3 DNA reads TGTGCCAGCAGCTTGACTGGAGGAACTGAAGCTTTCTTT.

CDR3 bases: TGTGCCAGCAGCCTAAATACCCTAACGGGCTACGAGCAGTACTTC. It specifies CASSLNTLTGYEQYF. The rearrangement uses TRBV7-2 and TRBJ2-7; D not resolved. Per germline, CDR1 SGHTA and CDR2 FQGNSA. This CDR3 is 15 amino acids long. Deletions cut 5 bases from V and 3 bases from J, with 17 bases between.

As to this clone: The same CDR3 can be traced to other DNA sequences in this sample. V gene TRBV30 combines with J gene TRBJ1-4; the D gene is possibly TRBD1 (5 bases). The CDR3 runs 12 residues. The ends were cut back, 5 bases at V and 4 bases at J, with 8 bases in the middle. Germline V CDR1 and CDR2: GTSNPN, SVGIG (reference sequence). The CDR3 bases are TGTGCCTGGTCCGGGGGTAATGAAAAACTGTTTTTT. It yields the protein CAWSGGNEKLFF.

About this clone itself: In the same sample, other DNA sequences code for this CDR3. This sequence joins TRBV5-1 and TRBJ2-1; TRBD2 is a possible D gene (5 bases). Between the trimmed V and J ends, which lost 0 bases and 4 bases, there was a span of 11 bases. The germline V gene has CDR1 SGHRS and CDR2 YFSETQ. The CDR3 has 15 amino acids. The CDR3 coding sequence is TGCGCCAGCAGCTTGGGCAGCGGTGGTTACAATGAGCAGTTCTTC. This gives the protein CASSLGSGGYNEQFF.

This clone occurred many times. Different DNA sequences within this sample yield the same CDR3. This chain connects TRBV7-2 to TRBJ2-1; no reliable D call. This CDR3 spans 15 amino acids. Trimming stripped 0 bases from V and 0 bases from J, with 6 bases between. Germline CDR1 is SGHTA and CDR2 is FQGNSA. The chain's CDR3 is CASSLAGSSYNEQFF. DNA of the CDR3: TGTGCCAGCAGCTTAGCAGGCAGCTCCTACAATGAGCAGTTCTTC.

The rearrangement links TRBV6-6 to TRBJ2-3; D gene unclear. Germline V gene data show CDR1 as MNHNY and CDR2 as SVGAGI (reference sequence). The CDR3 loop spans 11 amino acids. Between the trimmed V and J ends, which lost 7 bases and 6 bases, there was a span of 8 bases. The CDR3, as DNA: TGTGCCAGCACCAACTCCGATACGCAGTATTTT. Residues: CASTNSDTQYF.

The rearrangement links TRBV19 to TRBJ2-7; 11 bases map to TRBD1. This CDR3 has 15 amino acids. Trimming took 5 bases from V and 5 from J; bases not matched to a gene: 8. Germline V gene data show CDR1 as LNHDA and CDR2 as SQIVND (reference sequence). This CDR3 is CASSSPRTGGDEQYF. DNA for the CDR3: TGTGCCAGTAGTTCCCCGCGGACAGGGGGCGACGAGCAGTACTTC.

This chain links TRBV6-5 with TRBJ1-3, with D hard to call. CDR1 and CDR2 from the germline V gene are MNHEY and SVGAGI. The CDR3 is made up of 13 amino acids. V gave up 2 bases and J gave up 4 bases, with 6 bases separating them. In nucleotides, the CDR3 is TGTGCCAGCAGTTACGTCTTAGGAAACACCATATATTTT. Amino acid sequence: CASSYVLGNTIYF.

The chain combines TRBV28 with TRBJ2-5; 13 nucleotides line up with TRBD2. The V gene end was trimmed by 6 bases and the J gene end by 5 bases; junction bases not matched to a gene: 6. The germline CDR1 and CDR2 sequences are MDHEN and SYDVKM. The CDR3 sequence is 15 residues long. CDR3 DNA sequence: TGTGCCAGCAGACTAGCGGGAGGGCCGAGTGAGACCCAGTACTTC. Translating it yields CASRLAGGPSETQYF.

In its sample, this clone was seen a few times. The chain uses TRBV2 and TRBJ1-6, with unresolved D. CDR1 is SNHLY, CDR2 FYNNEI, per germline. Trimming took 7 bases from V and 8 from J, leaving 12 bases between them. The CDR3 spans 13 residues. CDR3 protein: CASTARPYSPLHF. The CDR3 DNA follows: TGTGCCAGCACCGCCAGGCCTTATTCACCCCTCCACTTT.

The CDR3 nucleotides read TGTGCCACCACGGACAGGGTCGAGCAGTACTTC. Protein product: CATTDRVEQYF. The chain combines TRBV19 with TRBJ2-7; 8 positions agree with TRBD1. J was trimmed by 6 bases and V by 10 bases; bases with no gene match: 5. Germline CDR1 and CDR2: LNHDA and SQIVND (reference sequence). The CDR3 has 11 amino acids. The full variable domain, rest sourced from reference TRBV19 and TRBJ2-7, is DGGITQSPKYLFRKEGQNVTLSCEQNLNHDAMYWYRQDPGQGLRLIYYSQIVNDFQKGDIAEGYSVSREKKESFPLTVTSAQKNPTAFYLCATTDRVEQYFGPGTRLTVT.

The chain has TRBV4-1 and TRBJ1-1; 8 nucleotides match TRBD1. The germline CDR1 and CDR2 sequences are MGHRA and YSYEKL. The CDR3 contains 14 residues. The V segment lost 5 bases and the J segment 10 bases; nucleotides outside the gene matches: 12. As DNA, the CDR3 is TGCGCCAGCAGCGGATACGGACAGGGCGAAGGAGCTTTCTTT. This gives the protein CASSGYGQGEGAFF.

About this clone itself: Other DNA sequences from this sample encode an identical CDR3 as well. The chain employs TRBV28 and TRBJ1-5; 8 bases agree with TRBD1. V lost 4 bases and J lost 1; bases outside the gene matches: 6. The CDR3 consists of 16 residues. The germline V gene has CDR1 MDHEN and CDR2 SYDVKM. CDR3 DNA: TGTGCCAGCAGTTCCCCGACAGGGGAAAGCAATCAGCCCCAGCATTTT. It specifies CASSSPTGESNQPQHF.

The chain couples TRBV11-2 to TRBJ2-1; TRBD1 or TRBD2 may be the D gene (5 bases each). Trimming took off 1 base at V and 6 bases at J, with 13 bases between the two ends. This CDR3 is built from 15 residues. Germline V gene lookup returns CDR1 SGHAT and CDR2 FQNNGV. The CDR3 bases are TGTGCCAGCAGCTTAGTCTCACTAGGGGCCAATGAGCAGTTCTTC. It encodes CASSLVSLGANEQFF.

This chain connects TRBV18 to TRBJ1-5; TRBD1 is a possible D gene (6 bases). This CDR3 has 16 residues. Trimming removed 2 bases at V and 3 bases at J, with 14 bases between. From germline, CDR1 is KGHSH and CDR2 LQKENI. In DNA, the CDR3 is TGTGCCAGCTCACCAGGGGGCGCGGGTAACAATCAGCCCCAGCATTTT. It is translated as CASSPGGAGNNQPQHF.

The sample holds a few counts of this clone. The CDR3 loop is CASRPETVAGVEYF. For the CDR3, the DNA is TGTGCCAGCAGACCCGAGACCGTAGCGGGAGTTGAGTACTTC. The chain combines TRBV27 with TRBJ2-5, with 9 bases that match TRBD2. The CDR3 runs 14 residues. The V gene's germline CDR1 is MNHEY and CDR2 SMNVEV (reference sequence). Losses at the gene ends were 6 bases for V and 12 bases for J; bases not matched to a gene: 14.

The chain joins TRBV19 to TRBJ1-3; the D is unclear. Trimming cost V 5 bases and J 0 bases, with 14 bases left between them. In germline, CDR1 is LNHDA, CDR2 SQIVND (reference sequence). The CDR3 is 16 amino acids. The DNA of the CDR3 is TGTGCCAGTAGTGTACGGGAAACGGCCTCTGGAAACACCATATATTTT. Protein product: CASSVRETASGNTIYF. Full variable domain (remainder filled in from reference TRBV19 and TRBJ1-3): DGGITQSPKYLFRKEGQNVTLSCEQNLNHDAMYWYRQDPGQGLRLIYYSQIVNDFQKGDIAEGYSVSREKKESFPLTVTSAQKNPTAFYLCASSVRETASGNTIYFGEGSWLTVV.

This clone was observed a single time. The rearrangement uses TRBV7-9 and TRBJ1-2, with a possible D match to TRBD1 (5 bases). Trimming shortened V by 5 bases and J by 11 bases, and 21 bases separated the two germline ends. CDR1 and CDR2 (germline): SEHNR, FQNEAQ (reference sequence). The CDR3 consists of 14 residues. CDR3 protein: CASSLSGASPRYTF. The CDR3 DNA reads TGTGCCAGCAGCCTATCCGGGGCCAGTCCCAGATACACCTTC.